What follows are 14 T cell receptor beta chains derived from one specimen sequenced in a study of control samples from healthy donors and cancer patients. Repertoires were generated with immunoSEQ multiplex PCR, while TCRdb's copy carries only in-frame clones and drops some. The repertoire holds 130,000 to 150,000 clones, with roughly 93% as singletons. The sequencing sample was made of blood. Source of these receptors: a man aged 18-30 years in good health.

CDR3 protein: CASSLRGEDQPQHF. The CDR3 nucleotides are TGTGCCAGCTCACTACGGGGAGAGGATCAGCCCCAGCATTTT. The genes are TRBV27 and TRBJ1-5; D remains unclear. The germline CDR1 and CDR2 sequences are MNHEY and SMNVEV (reference sequence). The CDR3 extends over 14 amino acids. The V and J ends lost 8 bases and 5 bases respectively, with 16 bases between them.

V gene TRBV2 combines with J gene TRBJ1-4; D is possibly TRBD1 (5 bases). Germline CDR1 reads SNHLY; CDR2 reads FYNNEI. Trimming removed 8 bases at V and 3 bases at J, with 7 bases between. This CDR3 is built from 12 residues. CDR3 loop: CASGAANEKLFF. The CDR3 DNA follows: TGTGCCAGCGGGGCGGCTAATGAAAAACTGTTTTTT.

V usage is TRBV19 and J usage is TRBJ2-7, with 7 nucleotides matching TRBD2. The CDR3 covers 15 residues. V was pared by 3 bases and J by 7 bases, with 12 bases of the junction left unmatched. Germline CDR1 is LNHDA and CDR2 is SQIVND (reference sequence). Here the CDR3 reads CASSIERGRLWEQYF. The CDR3 DNA sequence: TGTGCCAGTAGTATCGAGCGGGGCAGGCTTTGGGAGCAGTACTTC.

The V and J genes are TRBV19 and TRBJ2-7; D is ambiguous. The ends were cut back, 4 bases at V and 3 bases at J, with 16 bases in the middle. This CDR3 is built from 15 residues. The germline CDR1 and CDR2 sequences are LNHDA and SQIVND (reference sequence). The CDR3: CASSSELSPNYEQYF. The CDR3 nucleotides read TGTGCCAGTAGTAGCGAACTCTCGCCAAACTACGAGCAGTACTTC.

A single count supports this clone. This rearrangement joins TRBV9 to TRBJ2-2; 13 nucleotides match TRBD2. V was pared by 4 bases and J by 2 bases, with 11 bases of the junction left unmatched. CDR3 size: 19 residues. Germline V gene data show CDR1 as SGDLS and CDR2 as YYNGEE. The CDR3 DNA reads TGTGCCAGCAGCCCTTTCTTACTAGCGGGAGGGCCCAACACCGGGGAGCTGTTTTTT. It yields the protein CASSPFLLAGGPNTGELFF.

The chain joins TRBV27 to TRBJ2-6; the match to TRBD1 covers 11 bases. Germline V CDR1 and CDR2: MNHEY, SMNVEV (reference sequence). This CDR3 has 20 amino acids. The V and J ends lost 2 bases and 2 bases, in that order; junction bases with no gene match: 11. This chain's CDR3 is CASSLRRGDRGVPGANVLTF. CDR3 nucleotides: TGTGCCAGCAGTTTAAGGAGGGGGGACAGGGGGGTTCCTGGGGCCAACGTCCTGACTTTC. The full variable domain, in which reference TRBV27 and TRBJ2-6 provide the parts outside the CDR3, is EAQVTQNPRYLITVTGKKLTVTCSQNMNHEYMSWYRQDPGLGLRQIYYSMNVEVTDKGDVPEGYKVSRKEKRNFPLILESPSPNQTSLYFCASSLRRGDRGVPGANVLTFGAGSRLTVL.

The genes are TRBV19 and TRBJ2-5, with D unclear. V lost 1 base, J lost 2 bases, and 5 bases lay in between. The CDR3 length is 13 residues. Germline V gives CDR1 LNHDA, CDR2 SQIVND (reference sequence). The CDR3 DNA reads TGTGCCAGTAGTATAGGTGGGCAAGAGACCCAGTACTTC. Translated, it gives CASSIGGQETQYF.

J is TRBJ2-3 and V is TRBV6-4, with D tentatively TRBD1 or TRBD2 (6 bases each). The germline V gene encodes CDR1 MRHNA and CDR2 SNTAGT. V lost 0 bases, J lost 10 bases, and 32 bases lay in between. The CDR3 is 20 amino acids. The CDR3 DNA reads TGTGCCAGCAGTGACTCGACAAAACTCACCCGGGACACAGGGAGGAGATCGCAGTATTTT. Translation gives CASSDSTKLTRDTGRRSQYF.

The chain carries TRBV27 and TRBJ2-3; D tentatively reads TRBD1 or TRBD2 (5 bases each). With 4 bases removed from V and 3 bases from J, the gap between germline ends came to 20 bases. The CDR3 is made up of 17 amino acids. Germline V gives CDR1 MNHEY, CDR2 SMNVEV (reference sequence). The CDR3 sequence is CASSSTHLLGTTDTQYF. The CDR3 nucleotides read TGTGCCAGCAGTTCCACCCACTTGTTAGGGACGACAGATACGCAGTATTTT.

J is TRBJ1-1 and V is TRBV5-4; D call uncertain. Per the germline V gene, CDR1 is SGHNT and CDR2 is YYREEE (reference sequence). The length of the CDR3 is 13 residues. V lost 5 bases, J lost 2 bases, and 10 bases lay in between. CDR3 sequence: CASSRGFNTEAFF. The DNA for the CDR3 is TGTGCCAGCAGTCGGGGATTCAACACTGAAGCTTTCTTT.

J is TRBJ1-2 and V is TRBV19; D may be TRBD1 (6 bases). Germline loops: CDR1 LNHDA, CDR2 SQIVND (reference sequence). This CDR3 spans 16 amino acids. Trimming left V 9 bases short and J 8 bases short, with 28 bases between. CDR3 region: CASDLIPGGEGMGYTF. The CDR3 DNA reads as TGTGCCAGCGACTTGATCCCTGGGGGCGAGGGGATGGGCTACACCTTC.

The chain combines TRBV6-5 with TRBJ1-1, with 7 bases matching TRBD1. The CDR3 has 14 amino acids. J lost 5 bases, V lost 10 bases, and 13 bases had no gene match. Germline lookup yields CDR1 MNHEY and CDR2 SVGAGI. The CDR3 here is CATTGRGLFTEAFF. The DNA for the CDR3 is TGTGCCACTACCGGGAGGGGGCTGTTTACTGAAGCTTTCTTT.

CDR3 DNA: TGTGCCAGCAGCTTGGGGGCGGGAAGGGCCGGCTATGGCTACACCTTC. The encoded protein is CASSLGAGRAGYGYTF. V is TRBV5-5 and J is TRBJ1-2, with D unresolved. Germline loops: CDR1 SGHKS, CDR2 YYEKEE (reference sequence). The V gene lost 0 bases and the J gene lost 4 bases, with 16 bases spanning the gap. This CDR3 comprises 16 residues. The full variable domain, in which reference TRBV5-5 and TRBJ1-2 provide the parts outside the CDR3, is DAGVTQSPTHLIKTRGQQVTLRCSPISGHKSVSWYQQVLGQGPQFIFQYYEKEERGRGNFPDRFSARQFPNYSSELNVNALLLGDSALYLCASSLGAGRAGYGYTFGSGTRLTVV.

This clone appeared once. The chain has TRBV6-2 or TRBV6-3 and TRBJ1-2; 8 bases map to TRBD1. Losses at the gene ends were 3 bases for V and 6 bases for J; bases not matched to a gene: 6. Germline loops: CDR1 MNHEY, CDR2 SVGEGT. CDR3 length: 14 amino acids. CDR3 sequence (DNA): TGTGCCAGCAGTTATTTCGGACAGGGCGATGGCTACACCTTC. Residues: CASSYFGQGDGYTF.